The next 27 T cell receptor beta chains were all read from a single sample in a study of blood T cell repertoires in COVID-19. Libraries were prepared by immunoSEQ multiplex PCR; TCRdb keeps only in-frame clonotypes and omits some of them. Among a few hundred thousand clones, more than 70% were seen once, and the ten largest hold around 2%. Sequenced: PBMCs or T cells enriched from blood (not recorded which). The receptors stem from a middle-aged man in a cohort exposed to, infected with or recovered from COVID-19 (not recorded which).

This clone has at least ten counts. V is TRBV18 and J is TRBJ1-4, with no clear D. The CDR3 has 13 residues. Trimming cost V 5 bases and J 0 bases, with 4 bases left between them. Germline V gives CDR1 KGHSH, CDR2 LQKENI. This chain's CDR3 is CASSFATNEKLFF. CDR3 in DNA: TGTGCCAGCTCATTCGCAACTAATGAAAAACTGTTTTTT.

The chain joins TRBV27 to TRBJ2-3; 13 bases fit TRBD2. The V and J ends lost 2 bases and 3 bases, in that order; junction bases with no gene match: 5. The CDR3 is 17 amino acids. Germline CDR1 is MNHEY and CDR2 is SMNVEV (reference sequence). The chain's CDR3 is CASSLIGTSGITDTQYF. For the CDR3, the DNA is TGTGCCAGCAGTTTAATCGGGACTAGCGGGATTACAGATACGCAGTATTTT.

The J gene is TRBJ1-2, the V gene TRBV5-1; TRBD1 matches 8 bases. V was clipped by 3 bases and J by 4 bases; unmatched bases: 8. CDR1 and CDR2 (germline): SGHRS, YFSETQ. The CDR3 has 15 amino acids. CDR3 sequence: CASSSAGGLGYGYTF. For the CDR3, the DNA is TGCGCCAGCAGCTCTGCAGGGGGCCTAGGCTATGGCTACACCTTC.

This chain joins TRBV18 and TRBJ2-7; 14 positions agree with TRBD2. J was trimmed by 5 bases and V by 6 bases; bases with no gene match: 9. CDR1 KGHSH and CDR2 LQKENI come from the germline V gene. CDR3 length: 16 residues. The CDR3 nucleotides are TGTGCCAGCTCCCCCGGGACTAGCGGGAGAAAGGACGAGCAGTACTTC. The encoded protein is CASSPGTSGRKDEQYF.

This clone has just one count. Other DNA sequences from this sample encode an identical CDR3 as well. V usage is TRBV2 and J usage is TRBJ2-1; no clear D gene. Deletions cut 5 bases from V and 7 bases from J, with 6 bases between. Germline V lookup: CDR1 SNHLY, CDR2 FYNNEI. The CDR3 loop spans 11 amino acids. CDR3 sequence (DNA): TGTGCCAGCAGTAGAGGTAATGAGCAGTTCTTC. This encodes CASSRGNEQFF.

J is TRBJ2-2 and V is TRBV3-1 (or the pseudogene TRBV3-2); 11 bases agree with TRBD2. CDR1 and CDR2 from the germline V gene are LGHDT and YNNKEL (reference sequence). The CDR3 spans 16 residues. V shed 4 bases, J shed 5 bases, and the junction held 6 bases outside the gene matches. CDR3 nucleotide sequence: TGTGCCAGCAGCCCGAGACTAGCGGGAAGGACCGGGGAGCTGTTTTTT. Translation gives CASSPRLAGRTGELFF.

The chain uses TRBV3-1 (or the pseudogene TRBV3-2) and TRBJ2-5; 9 nucleotides agree with TRBD1. Germline V lookup: CDR1 LGHDT, CDR2 YNNKEL (reference sequence). There are 15 residues in the CDR3. Germline trimming cut 1 base from V and 5 bases from J; bases unmatched to any gene: 5. CDR3 DNA: TGTGCCAGCAGCCAAGCGGGACAGGGTGACGAGACCCAGTACTTC. This codes for CASSQAGQGDETQYF.

Concerning this clone itself: Additional DNA sequences in this sample encode the identical CDR3. V gene TRBV5-1 combines with J gene TRBJ2-7, with 10 positions matching TRBD2. The V gene end was trimmed by 4 bases and the J gene end by 4 bases; junction bases not matched to a gene: 2. Germline V gene sequence: CDR1 SGHRS, CDR2 YFSETQ. The CDR3 is 13 amino acids. CDR3 bases: TGCGCCAGCAGCCCTAGCGGGAGATACGAGCAGTACTTC. Encoded protein: CASSPSGRYEQYF.

V usage is TRBV18 and J usage is TRBJ1-2; no clear D. CDR3 length: 14 residues. Trimming removed 1 base from V and 4 bases from J, with 10 bases in between. Germline assignment: CDR1 KGHSH and CDR2 LQKENI. The CDR3 nucleotides read TGTGCCAGCTCACCACTCGAGGCTTCCTATGGCTACACCTTC. Amino acid sequence: CASSPLEASYGYTF. Full variable domain (remainder filled in from reference TRBV18 and TRBJ1-2): NAGVMQNPRHLVRRRGQEARLRCSPMKGHSHVYWYRQLPEEGLKFMVYLQKENIIDESGMPKERFSAEFPKEGPSILRIQQVVRGDSAAYFCASSPLEASYGYTFGSGTRLTVV.

CDR3 amino acids: CASSPKAQGAVQPQHF. As DNA, the CDR3 is TGTGCCAGCAGCCCGAAAGCACAGGGGGCGGTCCAGCCCCAGCATTTT. The chain combines TRBV7-8 with TRBJ1-5; 9 positions agree with TRBD1. Trimming removed 5 bases from V and 7 bases from J; junction bases left unmatched: 12. Germline CDR1 reads SGHVS; CDR2 reads FQNEAQ. The CDR3 length is 16 residues.

The V and J genes are TRBV14 and TRBJ1-2; D is perhaps TRBD1 (6 bases). Deletions cut 4 bases from V and 7 bases from J, with 16 bases between. From germline, CDR1 is SGHDN and CDR2 FVKESK. The length of the CDR3 is 14 residues. The CDR3 DNA reads TGTGCCAGCAGCCGAGCACAGGGTCGGGGTGGCTACACCTTC. Its translation is CASSRAQGRGGYTF.

This clone was seen a single time. The chain uses TRBV9 and TRBJ2-3, with TRBD1 matching 9 bases. Germline V gene lookup returns CDR1 SGDLS and CDR2 YYNGEE. After removal of 4 bases from V and 2 bases from J, the junction contained 5 bases not matched to a gene. CDR3 size: 15 residues. The DNA of the CDR3 is TGTGCCAGCAGCCCCAGGACAGGGGCCACAGATACGCAGTATTTT. Translating it yields CASSPRTGATDTQYF.

CDR3 sequence reads: CASSLGRRFNEKLFF. As DNA, the CDR3 is TGTGCCAGCAGCTTAGGGCGGAGATTTAATGAAAAACTGTTTTTT. The V and J genes are TRBV7-8 and TRBJ1-4; no firm D call. CDR3 length: 15 residues. V lost 1 base to trimming and J lost 4 bases, with 10 bases between them. CDR1 is SGHVS, CDR2 FQNEAQ, per germline.

This clone was observed at least ten times. This rearrangement joins TRBV11-2 to TRBJ2-1, with 12 bases aligning to TRBD2. The V segment lost 6 bases and the J segment 0 bases; nucleotides outside the gene matches: 6. The CDR3 consists of 17 residues. CDR1 is SGHAT and CDR2 is FQNNGV in the germline V gene. In nucleotides, the CDR3 is TGTGCCAGCAGATCTCTAGCGGGAGGGAGCTCCTACAATGAGCAGTTCTTC. Amino acids: CASRSLAGGSSYNEQFF.

There are a few counts of this clone. The same CDR3 can be traced to other DNA sequences in this sample. The chain uses TRBV2 and TRBJ1-5; D possibly corresponds to TRBD1 (5 bases). The germline V gene encodes CDR1 SNHLY and CDR2 FYNNEI. The CDR3 consists of 13 residues. V was trimmed by 4 bases and J by 2 bases, leaving 6 bases between them. The CDR3 DNA reads as TGTGCCAGCAGTGTAGGGGGCAATCAGCCCCAGCATTTT. Its protein product is CASSVGGNQPQHF.

The CDR3 coding sequence is TGTGCCACCAGCAGGCCCGGACTAGCGGGGACCTACGAGCAGTACTTC. Protein sequence: CATSRPGLAGTYEQYF. The rearrangement uses TRBV15 and TRBJ2-7, with 12 bases that match TRBD2. The V and J ends lost 3 bases and 2 bases, in that order; junction bases with no gene match: 5. CDR1 LNHNV and CDR2 YYDKDF come from the germline V gene (reference sequence). This CDR3 is 16 amino acids long.

The chain employs TRBV6-5 and TRBJ1-6; D might be TRBD1 (5 bases). V shed 0 bases and J shed 9 bases, with 12 bases lying between them. The CDR3 is made up of 15 amino acids. Germline assignment: CDR1 MNHEY and CDR2 SVGAGI. In DNA, the CDR3 is TGTGCCAGCAGTTACTCCCCCAGGGCGAGTTCACCCCTCCACTTT. This translates into CASSYSPRASSPLHF.

V usage is TRBV19 and J usage is TRBJ1-2; D perhaps matches TRBD1 (6 bases). Germline assignment: CDR1 LNHDA and CDR2 SQIVND (reference sequence). The CDR3 is made up of 13 amino acids. V gave up 7 bases and J gave up 2 bases, with 11 bases separating them. CDR3 bases: TGTGCCAGTACCCGGGACACAAACTATGGCTACACCTTC. This gives the protein CASTRDTNYGYTF.

V and J are TRBV10-1 and TRBJ2-1; TRBD2 matches 10 bases. CDR1 is WNHNN, CDR2 SYGVQD, per germline (reference sequence). V trimming: 4 bases; J trimming: 4 bases; junction bases outside the gene matches: 7. The CDR3 runs 16 residues. The CDR3 region is CASSAAGTSAYNEQFF. CDR3 DNA sequence: TGCGCCAGCAGTGCAGCCGGGACTAGCGCTTACAATGAGCAGTTCTTC.

The CDR3 loop reads CASSTMNTGELFF. The DNA for the CDR3 is TGTGCCAGCAGTACAATGAACACCGGGGAGCTGTTTTTT. This rearrangement joins TRBV2 to TRBJ2-2, with D hard to call. The CDR3 is 13 residues long. V lost 5 bases, J lost 1 base, and 5 bases lay in between. Germline lookup yields CDR1 SNHLY and CDR2 FYNNEI.

This clone was counted a few times. The V call is TRBV18, the J call TRBJ1-3, with a weak D call TRBD1 (5 bases). Trimming took off 1 base at V and 4 bases at J, with 17 bases between the two ends. The germline CDR1 and CDR2 sequences are KGHSH and LQKENI. This CDR3 is built from 17 residues. This CDR3 is CASSPLPQGAYGNTIYF. CDR3 in DNA: TGTGCCAGCTCACCACTTCCTCAGGGCGCGTACGGAAACACCATATATTTT.

The J gene is TRBJ1-1, the V gene TRBV5-1; 9 bases match TRBD1. Trimming removed 4 bases from V and 6 bases from J; junction bases left unmatched: 7. The CDR3 has 14 residues. Germline lookup yields CDR1 SGHRS and CDR2 YFSETQ. The CDR3 nucleotides read TGCGCCAGCAGCCGGGACAGGGCAGGGGCTGAAGCTTTCTTT. It translates to CASSRDRAGAEAFF.

This clone has a single count. V is TRBV4-1 and J is TRBJ2-5, with D perhaps matching TRBD2 (5 bases). V lost 0 bases and J lost 3, with 11 bases in between. CDR3 length equals 15 residues. CDR1 and CDR2 from the germline V gene are MGHRA and YSYEKL. The CDR3 protein is CASSQDRGTKETQYF. Here the CDR3 DNA reads TGCGCCAGCAGCCAAGATCGGGGTACTAAAGAGACCCAGTACTTC.

The J gene is TRBJ2-1, the V gene TRBV7-8; possible D gene TRBD2, 6 bases. This CDR3 has 14 residues. The germline gives CDR1 SGHVS, CDR2 FQNEAQ. Trimming took 0 bases from V and 6 from J, leaving 9 bases between them. The CDR3 loop is CASSLAGGFNEQFF. CDR3 coding DNA: TGTGCCAGCAGCTTAGCGGGAGGTTTCAATGAGCAGTTCTTC.

The chain combines TRBV12-3 or TRBV12-4 with TRBJ1-2, with unresolved D. The CDR3 covers 13 residues. Trimming removed 2 bases at V and 4 bases at J, with 8 bases between. CDR3 sequence reads: CASSLRVFYGYTF. The CDR3 DNA follows: TGTGCCAGCAGTTTACGGGTTTTCTATGGCTACACCTTC.

This clone was counted only a few times. The chain employs TRBV5-8 and TRBJ1-5; a weak D match, TRBD1 (6 bases). The CDR3 has 17 residues. The germline CDR1 and CDR2 sequences are SGHTS and YDEGEE. V shed 0 bases and J shed 5 bases, with 18 bases lying between them. CDR3 sequence reads: CASSLVFGRGRDQPQHF. As DNA, the CDR3 is TGTGCCAGCAGCTTGGTTTTCGGGCGGGGGCGAGATCAGCCCCAGCATTTT.

This sequence joins TRBV28 and TRBJ2-2; maybe TRBD1 (7 bases). V lost 6 bases to trimming and J lost 0 bases, with 14 bases between them. The CDR3 spans 16 residues. CDR1 MDHEN and CDR2 SYDVKM come from the germline V gene. This CDR3 reads CASSSGGTANTGELFF. The CDR3 nucleotides read TGTGCCAGCAGCAGCGGCGGGACAGCGAACACCGGGGAGCTGTTTTTT.